These 18 T cell receptor beta chains share one sample of origin, sequenced in a study of blood T cell repertoires in COVID-19. Sequenced by immunoSEQ multiplex PCR; TCRdb stores in-frame clones only, minus some. Of about 260,000 clones in the sample, roughly 90% were seen once. The sequencing input was peripheral blood. The source of these receptors is a young woman with COVID-19, enrolled during active disease.

The rearrangement joins TRBV10-2 to TRBJ1-1; 7 nucleotides match TRBD1. The CDR3 has 17 amino acids. Germline-derived CDR1 and CDR2 are WSHSY and SAAADI. With V trimmed by 3 bases and J by 2 bases, 12 bases remained unmatched. The CDR3: CASSDIGTDYINTEAFF. The CDR3 bases are TGCGCCAGCAGTGATATTGGGACAGATTACATTAACACTGAAGCTTTCTTT.

This sequence joins TRBV10-3 and TRBJ2-3; maybe TRBD2 (6 bases). This CDR3 region has 16 residues. CDR1 ENHRY and CDR2 SYGVKD come from the germline V gene. Trimming took 8 bases from V and 4 from J, leaving 22 bases between them. The CDR3 sequence: CAIQGLDSGGADTQYF. CDR3 sequence (DNA): TGTGCCATCCAGGGACTCGACAGCGGTGGGGCAGATACGCAGTATTTT.

The chain employs TRBV5-1 and TRBJ2-4; 9 nucleotides agree with TRBD2. CDR3 size: 17 residues. Looked up from germline, CDR1 is SGHRS and CDR2 is YFSETQ. Trimming took 0 bases from V and 1 from J; bases not matched to a gene: 5. CDR3 sequence reads: CASSLEVTSGAKNIQYF. DNA of the CDR3: TGCGCCAGCAGCTTGGAAGTAACTAGCGGGGCCAAAAACATTCAGTACTTC.

The rearrangement uses TRBV6-6 and TRBJ1-1; TRBD1 matches at 7 bases. CDR1 is MNHNY and CDR2 is SVGAGI in the germline V gene (reference sequence). The V gene end was trimmed by 2 bases and the J gene end by 0 bases; junction bases not matched to a gene: 3. The CDR3 has 15 amino acids. The CDR3 region has the DNA TGTGCCAGCAGTTACAAACAGGGGTTGAACACTGAAGCTTTCTTT. Its translation: CASSYKQGLNTEAFF.

The chain links TRBV5-6 to TRBJ1-6, with D uncertain. With 1 base removed from V and 6 bases from J, the gap between germline ends came to 5 bases. Germline CDR1 is SGHDT and CDR2 is YYEEEE. The CDR3 extends over 13 amino acids. The CDR3 loop reads CASSLQINSPLHF. The CDR3 coding sequence is TGTGCCAGCAGCTTGCAGATTAATTCACCCCTCCACTTT.

The table lists this clone with a few counts. The CDR3 here is CASSQALAGGVSYEQYF. CDR3 nucleotides: TGTGCCAGCAGCCAAGCCCTAGCGGGAGGCGTCTCCTACGAGCAGTACTTC. This chain uses TRBV4-2 with TRBJ2-7; 11 nucleotides line up with TRBD2. Germline V gene sequence: CDR1 LGHNA, CDR2 YNFKEQ. V lost 1 base and J lost 0; bases outside the gene matches: 5. The CDR3 has 17 residues.

The rearrangement joins TRBV5-4 to TRBJ2-5; D is perhaps TRBD2 (6 bases). Trimming pared 3 bases from V and 5 bases from J, leaving 17 bases between. CDR1 is SGHNT and CDR2 is YYREEE in the germline V gene (reference sequence). The CDR3 spans 15 residues. CDR3 in amino acids: CASSSGGAVRETQYF. The CDR3 region has the DNA TGTGCCAGCAGCTCCGGGGGAGCAGTCCGGGAGACCCAGTACTTC.

This clone came up a few times. The sample has other DNA sequences that encode this CDR3 too. The V gene is TRBV5-1, the J gene TRBJ1-1, with a tentative D call TRBD1 (5 bases). The germline V and J ends were trimmed by 4 bases and 4 bases, with 14 bases remaining between them. Germline lookup yields CDR1 SGHRS and CDR2 YFSETQ. The CDR3 runs to 14 residues. In nucleotides, the CDR3 is TGCGCCAGCAGCGACACCGGGGGGACCACTGAAGCTTTCTTT. Translated: CASSDTGGTTEAFF.

The chain links TRBV4-3 to TRBJ1-4; D not certain. Deletions cut 1 base from V and 6 bases from J, with 6 bases between. The germline V gene has CDR1 LGHNA and CDR2 YSLEER. There are 13 residues in the CDR3. CDR3 in amino acids: CASSQVADEKLFF. The CDR3 DNA reads TGCGCCAGCAGCCAAGTGGCAGATGAAAAACTGTTTTTT.

This clone appeared once. The chain couples TRBV15 to TRBJ1-4; the match to TRBD1 covers 7 bases. Germline V gene sequence: CDR1 LNHNV, CDR2 YYDKDF (reference sequence). The CDR3 runs to 14 residues. The V segment lost 5 bases and the J segment 5 bases; nucleotides outside the gene matches: 5. The CDR3 is CATSGGQPNEKLFF. The DNA for the CDR3 is TGTGCCACCAGCGGGGGACAGCCAAATGAAAAACTGTTTTTT.

The rearrangement links TRBV2 to TRBJ2-7; 7 nucleotides line up with TRBD1. This CDR3 contains 14 residues. Germline values: CDR1 SNHLY, CDR2 FYNNEI. Trimming took 7 bases from V and 2 from J; bases not matched to a gene: 8. The CDR3 loop is CASTEGQGAYEQYF. DNA of the CDR3: TGTGCCAGCACCGAGGGCCAGGGGGCCTACGAGCAGTACTTC. The whole variable domain, remainder taken from reference TRBV2 and TRBJ2-7, is EPEVTQTPSHQVTQMGQEVILRCVPISNHLYFYWYRQILGQKVEFLVSFYNNEISEKSEIFDDQFSVERPDGSNFTLKIRSTKLEDSAMYFCASTEGQGAYEQYFGPGTRLTVT.

The V and J genes are TRBV2 and TRBJ2-1, with D maybe TRBD2 (6 bases). Trimming removed 4 bases from V and 8 bases from J, with 15 bases in between. This CDR3 region has 14 residues. Germline values: CDR1 SNHLY, CDR2 FYNNEI. CDR3 loop: CASSANGGADEQFF. Here the CDR3 DNA reads TGTGCCAGCAGTGCCAACGGAGGGGCCGATGAGCAGTTCTTC. Full variable domain (remainder filled in from reference TRBV2 and TRBJ2-1): EPEVTQTPSHQVTQMGQEVILRCVPISNHLYFYWYRQILGQKVEFLVSFYNNEISEKSEIFDDQFSVERPDGSNFTLKIRSTKLEDSAMYFCASSANGGADEQFFGPGTRLTVL.

The rearrangement uses TRBV27 and TRBJ1-5, with 9 nucleotides matching TRBD1. Germline values: CDR1 MNHEY, CDR2 SMNVEV (reference sequence). With V trimmed by 4 bases and J by 5 bases, 3 bases remained unmatched. This CDR3 is 14 amino acids long. The CDR3 DNA sequence: TGTGCCAGCAGTTCAACAGGGGGCTATCAGCCCCAGCATTTT. It yields the protein CASSSTGGYQPQHF.

V gene TRBV29-1 combines with J gene TRBJ1-2; 7 bases align to TRBD1. The germline gives CDR1 SQVTM, CDR2 ANQGSEA. CDR3 size: 12 residues. V lost 5 bases, J lost 6 bases, and 6 bases stayed unmatched. The CDR3 here is CSVSGTEDGYTF. The CDR3 DNA reads as TGCAGCGTTTCCGGGACAGAGGATGGCTACACCTTC.

V gene TRBV13 combines with J gene TRBJ2-1; weak D call: TRBD1 (5 bases). CDR3 length equals 15 residues. Germline V gives CDR1 PRHDT, CDR2 FYEKMQ (reference sequence). V was pared by 2 bases and J by 3 bases, with 11 bases between. The DNA for the CDR3 is TGTGCCAGCAGCTTACGTCTAGACAGCTACAATGAGCAGTTCTTC. It specifies CASSLRLDSYNEQFF.

This chain links TRBV27 with TRBJ1-6, with D possibly matching TRBD1 (5 bases). V was cut by 10 bases and J by 9 bases, with 22 bases left in between. The germline CDR1 and CDR2 sequences are MNHEY and SMNVEV (reference sequence). This CDR3 is 15 amino acids long. CDR3 in amino acids: CATKSDGVGGSPLHF. The CDR3 nucleotides read TGTGCCACCAAATCCGATGGTGTGGGGGGTTCACCCCTCCACTTT.

The V and J genes are TRBV6-5 and TRBJ1-5, with D possibly being TRBD1 (6 bases). V was clipped by 8 bases and J by 6 bases, with 14 bases between them. CDR1 MNHEY and CDR2 SVGAGI come from the germline V gene. This CDR3 has 13 amino acids. CDR3 nucleotides: TGTGCCAGCCGACCCAGGGGCGGTCAGCCCCAGCATTTT. This codes for CASRPRGGQPQHF.

This chain joins TRBV5-1 and TRBJ1-1; tentative D call: TRBD1 (5 bases). This CDR3 spans 14 amino acids. V was clipped by 1 base and J by 1 base, with 8 bases between them. Germline-derived CDR1 and CDR2 are SGHRS and YFSETQ. In DNA form, the CDR3 reads TGCGCCAGCAGCTTGTCAGGGTGGAACACTGAAGCTTTCTTT. Encoded protein: CASSLSGWNTEAFF. The entire variable domain, with the rest obtained from reference TRBV5-1 and TRBJ1-1, is as follows: KAGVTQTPRYLIKTRGQQVTLSCSPISGHRSVSWYQQTPGQGLQFLFEYFSETQRNKGNFPGRFSGRQFSNSRSEMNVSTLELGDSALYLCASSLSGWNTEAFFGQGTRLTVV.